This paragraph covers one T cell receptor beta chain sequence. Assay used: immunoSEQ multiplex PCR; TCRdb lists only in-frame clones, some missing. The repertoire holds fewer than 3,500 clones, with approximately 83% as singletons. This specimen belongs to a study of immune evolution from preneoplasia to lung adenocarcinoma. Per germline, CDR1 SGHTS and CDR2 YDEGEE. CDR3 length equals 14 residues. Trimming removed 9 bases at V and 2 bases at J, with 15 bases between. Each case's diagnosis was confirmed by two pathologists on H&E. The TCR sequence derives from a person aged 65-85 years with lung adenocarcinoma. The sequenced sample consisted of FFPE adjacent normal lung tissue. The chain has TRBV5-8 and TRBJ1-5, with D maybe TRBD1 (6 bases). DNA of the CDR3: TGTGCCAACAGTCTAGCAGGGGGCAATCAGCCCCAGCATTTT. Encoded protein: CANSLAGGNQPQHF.